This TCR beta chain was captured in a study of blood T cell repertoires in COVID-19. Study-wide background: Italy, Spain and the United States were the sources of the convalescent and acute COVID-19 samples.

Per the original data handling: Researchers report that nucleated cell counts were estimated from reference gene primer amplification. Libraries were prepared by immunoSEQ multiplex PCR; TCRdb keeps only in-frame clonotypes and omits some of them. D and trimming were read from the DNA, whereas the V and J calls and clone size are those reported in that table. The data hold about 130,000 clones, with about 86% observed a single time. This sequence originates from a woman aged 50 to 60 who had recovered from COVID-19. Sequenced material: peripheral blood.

The CDR3 loop is CASSLPSGDPYEQYF. Here the CDR3 DNA reads TGTGCCAGCAGCCTCCCTAGCGGCGATCCCTACGAGCAGTACTTC. The V and J genes are TRBV11-1 and TRBJ2-7, with TRBD2 matching 7 bases. The CDR3 is 15 amino acids. CDR1 is SGHAT and CDR2 is FQDESV in the germline V gene (reference sequence). Trimming cost V 5 bases and J 2 bases; bases outside gene matches: 9. The complete variable domain, with remaining parts taken from reference TRBV11-1 and TRBJ2-7, reads EAEVAQSPRYKITEKSQAVAFWCDPISGHATLYWYRQILGQGPELLVQFQDESVVDDSQLPKDRFSAERLKGVDSTLKIQPAELGDSAMYLCASSLPSGDPYEQYFGPGTRLTVT.